Following are 31 T cell receptor beta chains from one sample sequenced in a study of tumor-infiltrating lymphocytes in oesophageal squamous cell carcinoma. TCRdb re-called the PCR reads through MiXCR, storing one row per CDR3 protein. The sample lists 20,000 to 25,000 distinct CDR3 sequences, under 45% seen once, with 9% to 13% in the top ten. Sequencing was done on a sample of esophageal tumor tissue. Receptor source: a male donor with esophageal squamous cell carcinoma.

For this clonotype: One end of the junction varies from germline; a read error may be responsible. The CDR3 loop reads CASSLAISERETQYF. CDR3 sequence (DNA): TGCGCCAGCAGCTTGGCGATATCCGAGAGAGAGACCCAGTACTTC. The chain links TRBV5-4 to TRBJ2-5; D unresolved. Per the germline V gene, CDR1 is SGHNT and CDR2 is YYREEE (reference sequence). The CDR3 loop spans 15 amino acids.

This rearrangement joins TRBV18 to TRBJ2-3, with 12 bases aligning to TRBD2. The CDR3 extends over 16 amino acids. Germline CDR1 KGHSH, CDR2 LQKENI. The ends lost 4 bases at V and 14 bases at J; junction bases unmatched: 16. The chain's CDR3 is CASSLRLAGDTGELYF. CDR3 coding DNA: TGTGCCAGCTCACTGAGACTAGCGGGAGACACCGGGGAGCTGTATTTT.

This chain connects TRBV7-2 to TRBJ2-5; 7 bases align to TRBD2. The DNA end is more similar to TRBJ2-1, so the J call may be wrong. Germline values: CDR1 SGHTA, CDR2 FQGNSA. This CDR3 region has 17 residues. Here the CDR3 DNA reads TGTGCCAGCAGCCCCGACCCTAGCGGTAATCAGGGAGAGACCCAGTTCTTC. It encodes CASSPDPSGNQGETQFF.

Note on this clonotype: A much larger clone lies a single base off, so this may be a read error. The J gene is TRBJ2-5, the V gene TRBV20-1; weak D call: TRBD2 (6 bases). The J call may not be correct, given that the DNA end is closer to TRBJ2-1. The CDR3 consists of 13 residues. Germline loops: CDR1 DFQATT, CDR2 SNEGSKA (reference sequence). The CDR3 DNA follows: TGCAGTGCTAGTGATACTAGCCCCTACGAGCAGTTCTTC. This translates into CSASDTSPYEQFF.

The gene calls are TRBV7-9 and TRBJ2-3; TRBD2 might be the D (6 bases). Germline V gene data show CDR1 as SEHNR and CDR2 as FQNEAQ (reference sequence). This CDR3 has 16 residues. The V gene lost 1 base and the J gene lost 3 bases, with 14 bases spanning the gap. The CDR3 DNA reads TGTGCCAGCAGCTTAGGGCGGGGAAGAAGGACAGATACGCAGTATTTT. Its protein is CASSLGRGRRTDTQYF.

For this clonotype: No conserved phenylalanine or tryptophan is present at the end of the CDR3, so a read error is the likely explanation. Because the CDR3's place on the DNA is in doubt, the DNA is left out and the CDR3 is given as listed by TCRdb. The chain couples TRBV7-8 to TRBJ1-1; TRBD1 reflects the table's D call only, with no check against the DNA. The CDR3 is made up of 17 amino acids, end residues included. Germline V CDR1 and CDR2: SGHVS, FQNEAQ. The chain's CDR3 is CASSQRDSSYNEQYFGP.

The count of this clonotype is one. The rearrangement links TRBV7-2 to TRBJ2-5; D unresolved. This CDR3 region has 12 residues. Trimming removed 5 bases at V and 5 bases at J, with 9 bases between. CDR1 is SGHTA, CDR2 FQGNSA, per germline. The CDR3 sequence is CASSTSGETQYF. For the CDR3, the DNA is TGTGCCAGCAGCACATCCGGGGAGACCCAGTACTTC.

This clonotype was recorded at least ten times. The junction differs from germline at one of its ends, possibly a read error. The CDR3 spells CASSLGREFDEQYF. The CDR3 bases are TGCGCCAGCAGCTTGGGTCGGGAGTTCGATGAGCAGTACTTC. The chain combines TRBV5-4 with TRBJ2-5; tentative D call: TRBD2 (6 bases). The CDR3 runs to 14 residues. CDR1 is SGHNT and CDR2 is YYREEE in the germline V gene (reference sequence).

This clonotype was counted many times. The rearrangement joins TRBV28 to TRBJ2-7; D possibly corresponds to TRBD1 (5 bases). CDR1 and CDR2 from the germline V gene are MDHEN and SYDVKM. With 3 bases removed from V and 5 bases from J, the gap between germline ends came to 8 bases. CDR3 length: 12 amino acids. CDR3 sequence (DNA): TGTGCCAGCAGTTTGGTCAGGGACGAGCAGTACTTC. Translated, it gives CASSLVRDEQYF.

This sequence joins TRBV7-3 and TRBJ2-2; 9 bases are shared with TRBD2. The CDR3 extends over 15 amino acids. Germline trimming cut 2 bases from V and 7 bases from J; bases unmatched to any gene: 5. In germline, CDR1 is SGHTA, CDR2 FQGTGA. The CDR3 DNA sequence: TGTGCCAGCAGCTTACGGACTAGCGCCCACGGGGAGCTGTTTTTT. Its protein is CASSLRTSAHGELFF. The full variable domain, rest sourced from reference TRBV7-3 and TRBJ2-2, is GAGVSQTPSNKVTEKGKYVELRCDPISGHTALYWYRQSLGQGPEFLIYFQGTGAADDSGLPNDRFFAVRPEGSVSTLKIQRTERGDSAVYLCASSLRTSAHGELFFGEGSRLTVL.

V usage is TRBV5-6 and J usage is TRBJ2-3, with D unresolved. The germline V and J ends were trimmed by 2 bases and 0 bases, with 13 bases remaining between them. The length of the CDR3 is 16 residues. Germline V gives CDR1 SGHDT, CDR2 YYEEEE. CDR3 sequence (DNA): TGTGCCAGCAGCTTAGGGCCCCCTGTTAGCACAGATACGCAGTATTTT. The encoded protein is CASSLGPPVSTDTQYF.

This clonotype is labeled medium-sized. The chain carries TRBV12-3 or TRBV12-4 and TRBJ2-7; no clear D. Trimming took off 1 base at V and 2 bases at J, with 6 bases between the two ends. The CDR3 consists of 13 residues. The CDR3 nucleotides are TGTGCCAGCAGTTTAGGGTTTACCTACGAGCAGTACTTC. It encodes CASSLGFTYEQYF.

In this sample, this clonotype turned up many times. This sequence joins TRBV7-9 and TRBJ2-6; D is ambiguous. V lost 5 bases and J lost 2, with 7 bases in between. The CDR3 loop spans 14 amino acids. Per the germline V gene, CDR1 is SEHNR and CDR2 is FQNEAQ (reference sequence). CDR3 sequence: CASSPTPGANVLTF. The CDR3 DNA sequence: TGTGCCAGCAGCCCGACCCCTGGGGCCAACGTCCTGACTTTC.

Relative to its sample, this clonotype is large. The V call is TRBV10-3, the J call TRBJ2-7, with TRBD1 matching 11 bases. The CDR3 is 16 residues long. The germline V gene encodes CDR1 ENHRY and CDR2 SYGVKD. V dropped 5 bases and J dropped 1; count of bases not matched to a gene: 7. The CDR3 sequence is CAISSSGTGGSYEQYF. The DNA for the CDR3 is TGTGCCATCAGTTCATCCGGGACAGGGGGTTCCTACGAGCAGTACTTC.

This chain uses TRBV28 with TRBJ2-4; TRBD1 matches at 9 bases. CDR1 MDHEN and CDR2 SYDVKM come from the germline V gene. This CDR3 has 14 amino acids. The ends lost 7 bases at V and 13 bases at J; junction bases unmatched: 14. This CDR3 reads CASKHRDRVGEQYF. CDR3 DNA sequence: TGTGCCAGCAAACACCGGGACAGGGTGGGGGAGCAGTACTTC.

This clonotype showed up many times. The chain is built from TRBV10-3 and TRBJ2-3; TRBD2 matches at 8 bases. The V gene's germline CDR1 is ENHRY and CDR2 SYGVKD. Unmatched junction bases numbered 10, after V lost 5 bases and J lost 6 bases. The CDR3 consists of 15 residues. The CDR3 DNA follows: TGTGCCATCAGTCCCCTCCAGCGGGAGATGGATACGCAGTATTTT. Translating gives CAISPLQREMDTQYF.

At least ten counts were recorded for this clonotype. The rearrangement joins TRBV6-1 to TRBJ1-5; D is unclear. This CDR3 has 14 residues. With 2 bases removed from V and 5 bases from J, the gap between germline ends came to 10 bases. CDR1 is MNHNS and CDR2 is SASEGT in the germline V gene. In DNA, the CDR3 is TGTGCCAGCAGTGAATCTGATGCGTATCAGCCCCAGCATTTT. Translated, it gives CASSESDAYQPQHF.

In regard to this clonotype: The limits of the CDR3 on the DNA are not certain, so only TCRdb's listed CDR3 is given. The chain uses TRBV6-4 and TRBJ2-6; the table names TRBD1, a call not compared with the DNA. CDR1 is MRHNA, CDR2 SNTAGT, per germline. The CDR3 region is 17 residues in length, termini included. CDR3 sequence: CASSTNTSGGIWLHLRF.

V is TRBV12-3 or TRBV12-4 and J is TRBJ2-5; 7 bases match TRBD1. TRBJ1-1 explains the end of the DNA better; the J call may be wrong. The CDR3 extends over 17 amino acids. CDR3 residues: CASSQDAYRGRWDEAFF. CDR3 nucleotide sequence: TGTGCCAGCAGTCAGGATGCATACAGGGGAAGGTGGGATGAAGCTTTCTTT.

The chain joins TRBV7-3 to TRBJ2-6, with D hard to call. Germline V gives CDR1 SGHTA, CDR2 FQGTGA. The V gene lost 5 bases and the J gene lost 1 base, with 9 bases spanning the gap. The CDR3 extends over 15 amino acids. CDR3 DNA sequence: TGTGCCAGCAGCGATATACTTTCTGGGGCCAACGTCCTGACTTTC. Amino acids: CASSDILSGANVLTF.

The table lists this clonotype with a count of one. The chain couples TRBV9 to TRBJ2-5; maybe TRBD2 (5 bases). Gene TRBJ2-1 matches the end of the DNA better, so the J call may be wrong. This CDR3 contains 15 residues. CDR1 and CDR2 from the germline V gene are SGDLS and YYNGEE. The CDR3 loop reads CASSVLASYRNEQFF. CDR3 coding DNA: TGTGCCAGCAGCGTGCTGGCTAGCTATCGGAATGAGCAGTTCTTC.

The chain combines TRBV7-2 with TRBJ2-7; possibly TRBD2 for D (5 bases). The CDR3 length is 15 residues. Germline lookup yields CDR1 SGHTA and CDR2 FQGNSA. Trimming stripped 2 bases from V and 11 bases from J, with 22 bases between. CDR3: CASSLLSVGFGEKYF. For the CDR3, the DNA is TGTGCCAGCAGCTTACTGTCGGTTGGCTTTGGGGAGAAGTACTTC.

The chain carries TRBV7-4 and TRBJ2-1; D unresolved. There are 10 residues in the CDR3. Trimming took 5 bases from V and 9 from J, leaving 5 bases between them. The germline CDR1 and CDR2 sequences are SGHVT and SQSDAQ. This CDR3 reads CASSPGEQFF. The CDR3 nucleotides read TGTGCCAGCAGCCCGGGTGAGCAGTTCTTC.

This clonotype was detected ten times or more. This chain links TRBV28 with TRBJ2-1; 9 bases map to TRBD1. The DNA end favors TRBJ2-7, so the J call may be wrong. The CDR3 length is 14 residues. Germline CDR1 reads MDHEN; CDR2 reads SYDVKM. CDR3 region: CASSLWDRGYEQYF. The CDR3 nucleotides read TGTGCCAGCAGTTTATGGGACAGGGGATACGAGCAGTACTTC.

The chain employs TRBV7-8 and TRBJ2-3, with TRBD2 matching 15 bases. Near its end, the DNA agrees better with TRBJ2-1, so the J call may be wrong. The CDR3 covers 20 residues. Germline CDR1 reads SGHVS; CDR2 reads FQNEAQ. CDR3 bases: TGTGCCAGCAGCTTAGGGGGGCCTGGGACTAGCGGGAGGAGGGGTTACGAGCAGTTCTTC. Its protein is CASSLGGPGTSGRRGYEQFF.

The CDR3 loop is CASSLGRGNNEQFF. CDR3 in DNA: TGTGCCAGCAGCTTAGGCCGGGGGAACAATGAGCAGTTCTTC. The chain uses TRBV7-9 and TRBJ2-1, with TRBD2 as a possible D gene (6 bases). The V gene's germline CDR1 is SEHNR and CDR2 FQNEAQ (reference sequence). Trimming removed 1 base at V and 5 bases at J, with 9 bases between. This CDR3 has 14 residues.

This clonotype appeared once. The rearrangement uses TRBV6-6 and TRBJ1-1; a weak D match, TRBD1 (5 bases). Trimming shortened V by 5 bases and J by 1 base, and 11 bases separated the two germline ends. CDR1 is MNHNY, CDR2 SVGAGI, per germline (reference sequence). The CDR3 is 14 residues long. CDR3 in amino acids: CASSDLRGNTEAFF. The CDR3, as DNA: TGTGCCAGCAGTGATTTGAGGGGGAACACTGAAGCTTTCTTT.

This clonotype was detected many times. The chain recombines TRBV6-2 or TRBV6-3 with TRBJ2-1; D is possibly TRBD1 (5 bases). The ends were cut back, 3 bases at V and 0 bases at J, with 6 bases in the middle. The CDR3 covers 14 residues. Germline V gives CDR1 MNHEY, CDR2 SVGEGT. CDR3 nucleotides: TGTGCCAGCAGTTATGACAGCTCCTACAATGAGCAGTTCTTC. Its protein is CASSYDSSYNEQFF.

This clonotype turned up a few times. The rearrangement uses TRBV6-1 and TRBJ2-1, with D possibly being TRBD1 (6 bases). Matching the DNA end better, TRBJ2-7 makes the J call doubtful. There are 13 residues in the CDR3. The V gene's germline CDR1 is MNHNS and CDR2 SASEGT. The CDR3 spells CASSRDKLYEQYF. As DNA, the CDR3 is TGTGCCAGCAGCCGGGACAAACTCTACGAGCAGTACTTC.

This clonotype was observed a few times. A single base separates this from a much larger clone, so it may be a read error. The V gene is TRBV24-1, the J gene TRBJ2-1, with D possibly TRBD2 on 5 matching bases. Germline CDR1 KGHDR, CDR2 SFDVKD. The CDR3 spans 13 residues. Between the trimmed V and J ends, which lost 2 bases and 10 bases, there was a span of 11 bases. The CDR3 reads CATSDSGLREQFF. CDR3 nucleotide sequence: TGTGCCACCAGTGATTCTGGACTGAGGGAGCAGTTCTTC.

By its share, this clonotype is medium-sized. The CDR3 nucleotides are TGTGCCTGCGGCGAAAATACAGGGATGTACGAGCAGTACTTC. It encodes CACGENTGMYEQYF. The chain is built from TRBV7-2 and TRBJ2-7; D is perhaps TRBD1 (6 bases). CDR3 length equals 14 residues. Germline lookup yields CDR1 SGHTA and CDR2 FQGNSA. The ends were cut back, 11 bases at V and 4 bases at J, with 21 bases in the middle. Full variable domain (outside the CDR3, taken from reference TRBV7-2 and TRBJ2-7): GAGVSQSPSNKVTEKGKDVELRCDPISGHTALYWYRQSLGQGLEFLIYFQGNSAPDKSGLPSDRFSAERTGGSVSTLTIQRTQQEDSAVYLCACGENTGMYEQYFGPGTRLTVT.